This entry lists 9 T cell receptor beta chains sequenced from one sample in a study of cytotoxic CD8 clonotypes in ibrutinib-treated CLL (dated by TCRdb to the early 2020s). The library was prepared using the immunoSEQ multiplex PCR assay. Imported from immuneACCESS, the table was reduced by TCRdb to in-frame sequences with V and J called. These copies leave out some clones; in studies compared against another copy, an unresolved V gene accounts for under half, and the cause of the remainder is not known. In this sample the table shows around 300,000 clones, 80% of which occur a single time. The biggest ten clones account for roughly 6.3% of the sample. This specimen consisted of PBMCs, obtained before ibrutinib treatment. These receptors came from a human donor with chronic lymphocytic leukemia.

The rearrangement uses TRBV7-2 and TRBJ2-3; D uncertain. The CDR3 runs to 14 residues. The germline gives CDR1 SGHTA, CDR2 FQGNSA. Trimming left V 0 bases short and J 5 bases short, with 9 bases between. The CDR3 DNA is TGTGCCAGCAGCTTAGCCTCCCGGATAGATACGCAGTATTTT. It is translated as CASSLASRIDTQYF. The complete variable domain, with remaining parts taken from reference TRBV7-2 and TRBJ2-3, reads GAGVSQSPSNKVTEKGKDVELRCDPISGHTALYWYRQSLGQGLEFLIYFQGNSAPDKSGLPSDRFSAERTGGSVSTLTIQRTQQEDSAVYLCASSLASRIDTQYFGPGTRLTVL.

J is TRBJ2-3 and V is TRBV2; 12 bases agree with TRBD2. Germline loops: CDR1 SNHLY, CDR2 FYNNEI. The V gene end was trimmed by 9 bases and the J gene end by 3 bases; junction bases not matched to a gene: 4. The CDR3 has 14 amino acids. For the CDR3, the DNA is TGTGCCAGAAGAGGACTAGCGGGAACAGATACGCAGTATTTT. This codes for CARRGLAGTDTQYF.

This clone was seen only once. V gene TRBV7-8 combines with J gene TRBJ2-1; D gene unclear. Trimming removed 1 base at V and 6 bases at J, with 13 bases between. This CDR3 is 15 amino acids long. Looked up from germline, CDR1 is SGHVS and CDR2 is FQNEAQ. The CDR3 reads CASSLVRVGLNEQFF. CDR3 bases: TGTGCCAGCAGCTTAGTACGGGTCGGCCTCAATGAGCAGTTCTTC.

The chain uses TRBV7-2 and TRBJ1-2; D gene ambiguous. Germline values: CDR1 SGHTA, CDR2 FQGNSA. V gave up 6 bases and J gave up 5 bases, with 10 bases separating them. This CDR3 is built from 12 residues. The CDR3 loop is CASSNDGYGYTF. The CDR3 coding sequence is TGTGCCAGCAGTAATGACGGATATGGCTACACCTTC.

The CDR3 bases are TGTGCCAGTAGTATCACCGGTGACAGGGGGCGCCTCTATGGCTACACCTTC. Translated: CASSITGDRGRLYGYTF. The rearrangement links TRBV19 to TRBJ1-2; 10 nucleotides agree with TRBD1. CDR3 length equals 17 residues. CDR1 and CDR2 (germline): LNHDA, SQIVND (reference sequence). V shed 3 bases and J 4 bases; nucleotides not matched to a gene: 11.

CDR3 amino acids: CASSLTGNQPQHF. DNA of the CDR3: TGTGCCAGCAGCTTAACCGGCAATCAGCCCCAGCATTTT. The chain is built from TRBV7-2 and TRBJ1-5; D not resolved. Germline V gives CDR1 SGHTA, CDR2 FQGNSA. The CDR3 has 13 residues. Trimming took off 2 bases at V and 2 bases at J, with 4 bases between the two ends.

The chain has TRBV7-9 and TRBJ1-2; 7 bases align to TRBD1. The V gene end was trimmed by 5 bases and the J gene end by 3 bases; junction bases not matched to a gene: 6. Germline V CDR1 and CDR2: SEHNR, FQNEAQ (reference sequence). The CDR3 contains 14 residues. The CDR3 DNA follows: TGTGCCAGCAGCCTAGGGGACAGCTACTATGGCTACACCTTC. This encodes CASSLGDSYYGYTF.

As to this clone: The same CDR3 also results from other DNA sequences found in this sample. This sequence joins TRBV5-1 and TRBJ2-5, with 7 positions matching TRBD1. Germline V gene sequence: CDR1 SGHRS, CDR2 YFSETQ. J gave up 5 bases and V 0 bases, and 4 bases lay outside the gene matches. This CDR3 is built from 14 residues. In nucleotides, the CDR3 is TGCGCCAGCAGCTTGGCCGGGACAGCGGAGACCCAGTACTTC. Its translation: CASSLAGTAETQYF. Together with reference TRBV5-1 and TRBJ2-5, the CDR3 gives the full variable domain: KAGVTQTPRYLIKTRGQQVTLSCSPISGHRSVSWYQQTPGQGLQFLFEYFSETQRNKGNFPGRFSGRQFSNSRSEMNVSTLELGDSALYLCASSLAGTAETQYFGPGTRLLVL.

CDR3 sequence (DNA): TGTGCCAGCAGCTTGGCGGGACTAGCTCGTACCGGGGAGCTGTTTTTT. Amino acids: CASSLAGLARTGELFF. V gene TRBV5-6 combines with J gene TRBJ2-2; 9 positions match TRBD2. V lost 0 bases to trimming and J lost 5 bases; unmatched junction nucleotides: 5. The CDR3 contains 16 residues. Germline CDR1 and CDR2: SGHDT and YYEEEE.